These 20 T cell receptor beta chains originate from one sample sequenced in a study of cytomegalovirus exposure and HLA in healthy donors. Amplification used 60 Vbeta primers and 13 Jbeta primers. The data were produced by immunoSEQ multiplex PCR, yet TCRdb's version contains in-frame clones alone and is incomplete. This table has around 170,000 clones, less than 80% appearing once. Sequencing was performed on PBMCs. The receptor source for this set is a man between 18 and 29 years old in good health and CMV-seronegative.

The rearrangement joins TRBV10-1 to TRBJ2-3; D is unclear. CDR1 WNHNN and CDR2 SYGVQD come from the germline V gene (reference sequence). The length of the CDR3 is 14 residues. V lost 2 bases, J lost 7 bases, and 13 bases lay in between. CDR3 loop: CASSEQQLRNTQYF. CDR3 DNA: TGCGCCAGCAGTGAGCAACAGCTGCGAAATACGCAGTATTTT.

Of note for this clone: The junction and the germline gene differ at one end; a read error may be behind it. Additional DNA sequences in this sample encode the identical CDR3. The gene calls are TRBV5-1 and TRBJ1-4; TRBD1 aligns across 10 bases. CDR1 is SGHRS and CDR2 is YFSETQ in the germline V gene. The CDR3 runs to 14 residues. This chain's CDR3 is CASSIRTGGEKLFF. CDR3 coding DNA: TGCGCAAGCAGCATACGGACAGGGGGTGAAAAACTGTTTTTT.

The rearrangement uses TRBV5-1 and TRBJ2-7, with TRBD1 identical over 7 bases. After removal of 4 bases from V and 4 bases from J, the junction contained 5 bases not matched to a gene. The germline V gene has CDR1 SGHRS and CDR2 YFSETQ. The CDR3 is 13 amino acids. The CDR3 region is CASSGGQSYEQYF. The CDR3 DNA reads TGCGCCAGCAGCGGGGGACAGTCGTACGAGCAGTACTTC.

This clone showed up just a few times. The rearrangement links TRBV6-4 to TRBJ2-2, with TRBD2 matching 13 bases. Trimming removed 7 bases from V and 4 bases from J; junction bases left unmatched: 9. The CDR3 covers 17 residues. Looked up from germline, CDR1 is MRHNA and CDR2 is SNTAGT. CDR3 loop: CASTNPRLAGGTGELFF. DNA for the CDR3: TGTGCCAGCACCAACCCGCGACTAGCGGGGGGCACCGGGGAGCTGTTTTTT.

Written as DNA, the CDR3 is TGTGCCAGCAGTTACTCGTATACGGGGAACACTGAAGCTTTCTTT. This codes for CASSYSYTGNTEAFF. The chain links TRBV6-5 to TRBJ1-1, with D unresolved. Trimming shortened V by 0 bases and J by 1 base, and 9 bases separated the two germline ends. Germline loops: CDR1 MNHEY, CDR2 SVGAGI. There are 15 residues in the CDR3.

The rearrangement links TRBV27 to TRBJ1-6, with 11 bases lining up with TRBD1. The CDR3 is 14 residues long. The germline V gene has CDR1 MNHEY and CDR2 SMNVEV (reference sequence). The ends lost 4 bases at V and 7 bases at J; junction bases unmatched: 0. The CDR3 region has the DNA TGTGCCAGCAGTTGGGACAGGGGGAATTCACCCCTCCACTTT. It translates to CASSWDRGNSPLHF.

This chain links TRBV18 with TRBJ1-2; 7 bases agree with TRBD1. Germline V gives CDR1 KGHSH, CDR2 LQKENI. J lost 5 bases, V lost 3 bases, and 9 bases had no gene match. The CDR3 is 15 amino acids. In nucleotides, the CDR3 is TGTGCCAGCTCACCCGAGAGGGGGCTGAGGTATGGCTACACCTTC. Encoded protein: CASSPERGLRYGYTF.

The CDR3 DNA reads as TGTGCCAGCAGTTACTCCCGCGGGACTAGGGAGTTCTTC. This sequence encodes CASSYSRGTREFF. The chain has TRBV6-6 and TRBJ2-1, with 8 bases that match TRBD2. Germline trimming cut 0 bases from V and 14 bases from J; bases unmatched to any gene: 6. Germline CDR1 reads MNHNY; CDR2 reads SVGAGI (reference sequence). This CDR3 is built from 13 residues.

The V and J genes are TRBV9 and TRBJ2-5, with 10 bases matching TRBD2. CDR3 length: 17 amino acids. Germline CDR1 and CDR2: SGDLS and YYNGEE. V lost 4 bases and J lost 1; bases outside the gene matches: 10. DNA of the CDR3: TGTGCCAGCAGCCCTAGGGGGACTAGCGTACCCCAAGAGACCCAGTACTTC. Encoded protein: CASSPRGTSVPQETQYF. The whole variable domain, filled in from reference TRBV9 and TRBJ2-5, reads DSGVTQTPKHLITATGQRVTLRCSPRSGDLSVYWYQQSLDQGLQFLIQYYNGEERAKGNILERFSAQQFPDLHSELNLSSLELGDSALYFCASSPRGTSVPQETQYFGPGTRLLVL.

The rearrangement uses TRBV30 and TRBJ2-1; D might be TRBD1 (5 bases). Trimming took off 3 bases at V and 2 bases at J, with 14 bases between the two ends. CDR1 and CDR2 from the germline V gene are GTSNPN and SVGIG (reference sequence). This CDR3 is built from 15 residues. This chain's CDR3 is CAWSPGGATYNEQFF. As DNA, the CDR3 is TGTGCCTGGAGCCCGGGTGGGGCCACCTACAATGAGCAGTTCTTC.

In this sample, this clone turned up a few times. The J gene is TRBJ2-7, the V gene TRBV5-1; 11 positions match TRBD2. This CDR3 is built from 15 residues. After removal of 0 bases from V and 5 bases from J, the junction contained 4 bases not matched to a gene. Germline-derived CDR1 and CDR2 are SGHRS and YFSETQ. The CDR3 nucleotides are TGCGCCAGCAGCTTGGCCGGGACTAGCGGCGACGAGCAGTACTTC. It is translated as CASSLAGTSGDEQYF.

This clone has a handful of counts. The chain combines TRBV7-6 with TRBJ2-5, with D uncertain. Germline CDR1 is SGHVS and CDR2 is FNYEAQ. Trimming cost V 3 bases and J 7 bases, with 12 bases left between them. The CDR3 is made up of 13 amino acids. The CDR3 sequence is CASSFDPTGTQYF. The DNA for the CDR3 is TGTGCCAGCAGCTTTGACCCTACGGGGACCCAGTACTTC.

This chain links TRBV15 with TRBJ1-1, with 9 bases identical to TRBD1. The CDR3 spans 15 residues. CDR1 and CDR2 (germline): LNHNV, YYDKDF (reference sequence). V lost 0 bases, J lost 7 bases, and 6 bases stayed unmatched. The CDR3 nucleotides read TGTGCCACCAGCAGAGATAGGGGACAGGGAAATGAAGCTTTCTTT. Protein: CATSRDRGQGNEAFF.

The gene calls are TRBV15 and TRBJ1-2, with unresolved D. CDR1 is LNHNV, CDR2 YYDKDF, per germline (reference sequence). Trimming removed 5 bases from V and 4 bases from J, with 14 bases in between. This CDR3 region has 14 residues. CDR3 DNA: TGTGCCACCAGCGGCGCCCATTCGGGCTATGGCTACACCTTC. As protein: CATSGAHSGYGYTF.

V usage is TRBV6-1 and J usage is TRBJ2-5; 8 bases are a match to TRBD1. The J call may be in error: the DNA end matches TRBJ2-7 better. The CDR3 length is 15 residues. Germline V lookup: CDR1 MNHNS, CDR2 SASEGT. The CDR3 region is CASRQAGTGAHEQYF. The CDR3 nucleotides read TGTGCCAGCAGGCAAGCCGGGACAGGAGCCCACGAGCAGTACTTC.

In this sample, this clone turned up a few times. In nucleotides, the CDR3 is TGTGCCAGCAGTTCGCCCTCGAGCGGGGGAGGAGATACGCAGTATTTT. As protein: CASSSPSSGGGDTQYF. This rearrangement joins TRBV28 to TRBJ2-3; 8 bases map to TRBD2. V dropped 4 bases and J dropped 5; count of bases not matched to a gene: 11. This CDR3 has 16 residues. The germline gives CDR1 MDHEN, CDR2 SYDVKM.

The chain uses TRBV18 and TRBJ2-7; a weak D match, TRBD1 (6 bases). The CDR3 spans 15 residues. In germline, CDR1 is KGHSH, CDR2 LQKENI. V lost 3 bases, J lost 6 bases, and 18 bases lay in between. CDR3 bases: TGTGCCAGCTCACCCGGGACAACGCATCAGGGCGAGCAGTACTTC. Amino acid sequence: CASSPGTTHQGEQYF.

The chain recombines TRBV30 with TRBJ2-7, with 8 positions matching TRBD1. CDR1 is GTSNPN, CDR2 SVGIG, per germline (reference sequence). The CDR3 is 15 residues long. With V trimmed by 1 base and J by 5 bases, 10 bases remained unmatched. The CDR3 spells CAWSEGTGRPHEQYF. CDR3 in DNA: TGTGCCTGGAGTGAGGGGACAGGAAGGCCCCACGAGCAGTACTTC.

This clone was observed a single time. The chain has TRBV4-1 and TRBJ2-7, with TRBD1 as a possible D gene (6 bases). The CDR3 loop spans 14 amino acids. The V end was cut by 4 bases, the J end by 0 bases, with 10 bases between. Germline assignment: CDR1 MGHRA and CDR2 YSYEKL. This CDR3 is CASSLRTDSYEQYF. As DNA, the CDR3 is TGCGCCAGCAGCCTCCGGACAGACTCCTACGAGCAGTACTTC.

The chain employs TRBV6-1 and TRBJ2-7; 7 nucleotides match TRBD2. Germline lookup yields CDR1 MNHNS and CDR2 SASEGT. The CDR3 is made up of 13 amino acids. J gave up 6 bases and V 1 base, and 3 bases lay outside the gene matches. CDR3 residues: CASSEGGGVEQYF. Here the CDR3 DNA reads TGTGCCAGCAGTGAAGGTGGGGGGGTCGAGCAGTACTTC.